These 30 T cell receptor beta chains originate from one sample sequenced in a study of cytomegalovirus exposure and HLA in healthy donors. In the PCR, 60 Vbeta and 13 Jbeta primers were used. The data were produced by immunoSEQ multiplex PCR, yet TCRdb's version contains in-frame clones alone and is incomplete. Of some 190,000 clones in the sample, 65% to 85% are singletons; the top ten hold 1.2%. Material for sequencing was PBMCs. The receptor set was obtained from a boy between 2 and 15 years old in good health and CMV-seronegative.

The V call is TRBV2, the J call TRBJ2-1, with 7 bases matching TRBD2. The CDR3 sequence is 15 residues long. V was pared by 2 bases and J by 5 bases, with 6 bases of the junction left unmatched. Germline-derived CDR1 and CDR2 are SNHLY and FYNNEI. CDR3 residues: CASSEILAGDNEQFF. The CDR3 DNA is TGTGCCAGCAGTGAAATATTAGCGGGTGACAATGAGCAGTTCTTC.

The CDR3 DNA is TGTGCCAGCAGCGTAGGGACAGGGACGAGCACTGAAGCTTTCTTT. Protein: CASSVGTGTSTEAFF. The rearrangement links TRBV9 to TRBJ1-1; TRBD1 agrees at 8 bases. This CDR3 has 15 residues. The V and J ends lost 0 bases and 4 bases, in that order; junction bases with no gene match: 5. Germline CDR1 and CDR2: SGDLS and YYNGEE.

This clone was seen just once. This rearrangement joins TRBV19 to TRBJ2-2, with 11 bases matching TRBD2. CDR3 size: 16 residues. Germline CDR1 and CDR2: LNHDA and SQIVND (reference sequence). V lost 1 base and J lost 6; bases outside the gene matches: 4. DNA for the CDR3: TGTGCCAGTAGTATAGGACTAGCGGGAAGGTCCGGGGAGCTGTTTTTT. This codes for CASSIGLAGRSGELFF.

The V call is TRBV7-8, the J call TRBJ2-1; a weak D match, TRBD1 (6 bases). Between the trimmed V and J ends, which lost 5 bases and 7 bases, there was a span of 18 bases. Germline V gene data show CDR1 as SGHVS and CDR2 as FQNEAQ. This CDR3 contains 15 residues. CDR3 region: CASSRHRAPGNEQFF. CDR3 in DNA: TGTGCCAGCAGCCGCCACAGGGCCCCTGGTAATGAGCAGTTCTTC.

The chain employs TRBV6-6 and TRBJ1-2, with unresolved D. V lost 4 bases and J 6 bases, leaving 12 bases between the germline ends. CDR3 size: 13 residues. Germline assignment: CDR1 MNHNY and CDR2 SVGAGI (reference sequence). CDR3 region: CASSLLSTDGYTF. The DNA of the CDR3 is TGTGCCAGCAGTTTACTATCGACGGATGGCTACACCTTC.

The chain has TRBV7-2 and TRBJ2-7; D remains unclear. The germline V and J ends were trimmed by 3 bases and 4 bases, with 10 bases remaining between them. Germline values: CDR1 SGHTA, CDR2 FQGNSA. This CDR3 comprises 13 residues. CDR3 amino acids: CASSFGSKYEQYF. DNA of the CDR3: TGTGCCAGCAGCTTCGGTAGTAAGTACGAGCAGTACTTC.

The CDR3 reads CASSLGTGRETQYF. The CDR3 DNA sequence: TGCGCCAGCAGCTTGGGGACAGGGAGAGAGACCCAGTACTTC. The chain joins TRBV5-1 to TRBJ2-5, with 8 bases that match TRBD1. There are 14 residues in the CDR3. V dropped 0 bases and J dropped 4; count of bases not matched to a gene: 2. Per germline, CDR1 SGHRS and CDR2 YFSETQ.

The chain has TRBV30 and TRBJ2-1, with D maybe TRBD1 (5 bases). Trimming took 8 bases from V and 6 from J, leaving 14 bases between them. There are 12 residues in the CDR3. Per germline, CDR1 GTSNPN and CDR2 SVGIG (reference sequence). The CDR3 DNA is TGTGCCCGGCAGGGTAAGATCAATGAGCAGTTCTTC. Protein: CARQGKINEQFF.

The V and J genes are TRBV4-3 and TRBJ2-3; tentative D call: TRBD2 (5 bases). The CDR3 extends over 15 amino acids. V gave up 0 bases and J gave up 0 bases, with 7 bases separating them. Germline CDR1 reads LGHNA; CDR2 reads YSLEER. DNA of the CDR3: TGCGCCAGCAGCCAAGAGAGCGGAAGCACAGATACGCAGTATTTT. Protein: CASSQESGSTDTQYF.

This clone was counted a single time. CDR3 sequence (DNA): TGTGCCAGTAGCGACCACAGGGGGCGTAGCACAGATACGCAGTATTTT. It translates to CASSDHRGRSTDTQYF. The rearrangement uses TRBV19 and TRBJ2-3; TRBD1 matches at 9 bases. The length of the CDR3 is 16 residues. Unmatched junction bases numbered 7, after V lost 6 bases and J lost 0 bases. CDR1 and CDR2 from the germline V gene are LNHDA and SQIVND (reference sequence). Drawing the rest from reference TRBV19 and TRBJ2-3, the complete variable domain is DGGITQSPKYLFRKEGQNVTLSCEQNLNHDAMYWYRQDPGQGLRLIYYSQIVNDFQKGDIAEGYSVSREKKESFPLTVTSAQKNPTAFYLCASSDHRGRSTDTQYFGPGTRLTVL.

The rearrangement uses TRBV29-1 and TRBJ1-1; 7 nucleotides line up with TRBD1. V lost 0 bases to trimming and J lost 0 bases; unmatched junction nucleotides: 4. Per germline, CDR1 SQVTM and CDR2 ANQGSEA. This CDR3 contains 15 residues. For the CDR3, the DNA is TGCAGCGTTGAAGACCCGGGACAGTTGAACACTGAAGCTTTCTTT. Translating gives CSVEDPGQLNTEAFF.

This chain links TRBV6-6 with TRBJ2-5, with D possibly matching TRBD1 (6 bases). The J call may be faulty, since TRBJ2-7 better matches the DNA end. The CDR3 consists of 13 residues. The germline V gene has CDR1 MNHNY and CDR2 SVGAGI (reference sequence). This CDR3 is CASSRQGTAEQYF. CDR3 nucleotide sequence: TGTGCCAGCAGCCGCCAGGGGACCGCCGAGCAGTACTTC.

The J gene is TRBJ1-1, the V gene TRBV7-6, with 7 bases fitting TRBD1. V lost 4 bases to trimming and J lost 6 bases; unmatched junction nucleotides: 20. The CDR3 loop spans 18 amino acids. Germline lookup yields CDR1 SGHVS and CDR2 FNYEAQ. The CDR3 sequence is CASSSTPPGTAFSAEAFF. The CDR3 DNA follows: TGTGCCAGCAGCTCGACCCCCCCCGGGACAGCCTTTTCGGCTGAAGCTTTCTTT. Combining the CDR3 with reference TRBV7-6 and TRBJ1-1 gives the whole variable domain GAGVSQSPRYKVTKRGQDVALRCDPISGHVSLYWYRQALGQGPEFLTYFNYEAQQDKSGLPNDRFSAERPEGSISTLTIQRTEQRDSAMYRCASSSTPPGTAFSAEAFFGQGTRLTVV.

The genes are TRBV11-2 and TRBJ1-1, with a weak D call TRBD1 (6 bases). The CDR3 is 14 amino acids. Germline V lookup: CDR1 SGHAT, CDR2 FQNNGV. V dropped 2 bases and J dropped 7 bases, with 14 bases sitting between them. The CDR3 sequence is CASSLSGTQGEAFF. The CDR3 DNA follows: TGTGCCAGCAGCTTAAGCGGGACACAGGGTGAAGCTTTCTTT. Combining the CDR3 with reference TRBV11-2 and TRBJ1-1 gives the whole variable domain EAGVAQSPRYKIIEKRQSVAFWCNPISGHATLYWYQQILGQGPKLLIQFQNNGVVDDSQLPKDRFSAERLKGVDSTLKIQPAKLEDSAVYLCASSLSGTQGEAFFGQGTRLTVV.

The chain combines TRBV13 with TRBJ2-2, with TRBD2 matching over 7 bases. Germline V gene lookup returns CDR1 PRHDT and CDR2 FYEKMQ (reference sequence). Unmatched junction bases numbered 6, after V lost 1 base and J lost 7 bases. The CDR3 runs 15 residues. The CDR3 protein is CASSLVGLADGELFF. The CDR3 bases are TGTGCCAGCAGCTTAGTAGGGCTAGCGGACGGGGAGCTGTTTTTT.

This clone was seen once. The chain joins TRBV7-9 to TRBJ1-1, with unresolved D. With 0 bases removed from V and 6 bases from J, the gap between germline ends came to 8 bases. Germline CDR1 is SEHNR and CDR2 is FQNEAQ (reference sequence). The CDR3 contains 13 residues. The CDR3 DNA sequence: TGTGCCAGCAGCTTAGCTACTAACTCTGAAGCTTTCTTT. It specifies CASSLATNSEAFF.

This clone came up a few times. V and J are TRBV5-1 and TRBJ2-2; D is unclear. The germline gives CDR1 SGHRS, CDR2 YFSETQ. This CDR3 spans 13 amino acids. Trimming left V 4 bases short and J 4 bases short, with 8 bases between. The CDR3 DNA reads TGCGCCAGCAGCCTTACAAGCACCGGGGAGCTGTTTTTT. This sequence encodes CASSLTSTGELFF.

The V and J genes are TRBV28 and TRBJ1-1; D remains ambiguous. CDR1 and CDR2 (germline): MDHEN, SYDVKM. With 7 bases removed from V and 0 bases from J, the gap between germline ends came to 6 bases. The CDR3 spans 12 residues. The CDR3 DNA sequence: TGTGCCAGCACCCACATGAACACTGAAGCTTTCTTT. It encodes CASTHMNTEAFF.

The V and J genes are TRBV7-7 and TRBJ1-1; D remains ambiguous. The ends were cut back, 2 bases at V and 4 bases at J, with 14 bases in the middle. The CDR3 is 15 residues long. Germline loops: CDR1 SSHAT, CDR2 FNYEAQ (reference sequence). The CDR3 nucleotides read TGTGCCAGCAGCTTAAGTCAGAGGAGGCTCACTGAAGCTTTCTTT. Encoded protein: CASSLSQRRLTEAFF. Filled out from reference TRBV7-7 and TRBJ1-1, the complete variable domain reads GAGVSQSPRYKVTKRGQDVTLRCDPISSHATLYWYQQALGQGPEFLTYFNYEAQPDKSGLPSDRFSAERPEGSISTLTIQRTEQRDSAMYRCASSLSQRRLTEAFFGQGTRLTVV.

This clone has more than one count but fewer than ten. The chain links TRBV27 to TRBJ2-1, with TRBD1 matching 9 bases. This CDR3 comprises 14 residues. V lost 5 bases, J lost 7 bases, and 6 bases stayed unmatched. From germline, CDR1 is MNHEY and CDR2 SMNVEV (reference sequence). The CDR3 DNA is TGTGCCAGCAGTCCCTACAGGGGGCCGAATGAGCAGTTCTTC. It encodes CASSPYRGPNEQFF.

This clone was observed a single time. The gene calls are TRBV9 and TRBJ2-1; 7 positions match TRBD1. Trimming removed 0 bases from V and 7 bases from J; junction bases left unmatched: 4. Germline CDR1 is SGDLS and CDR2 is YYNGEE. The CDR3 is 14 residues long. In nucleotides, the CDR3 is TGTGCCAGCAGCGTAGCAGGCAGGGGGAATGAGCAGTTCTTC. The encoded protein is CASSVAGRGNEQFF.

The rearrangement joins TRBV5-4 to TRBJ2-5, with 10 bases aligning to TRBD2. The CDR3 spans 13 residues. J was trimmed by 5 bases and V by 2 bases; bases with no gene match: 0. Looked up from germline, CDR1 is SGHNT and CDR2 is YYREEE (reference sequence). CDR3 protein: CASSFSGGETQYF. The CDR3 region has the DNA TGTGCCAGCAGCTTTAGCGGGGGGGAGACCCAGTACTTC.

J is TRBJ2-1 and V is TRBV2; the match to TRBD1 covers 10 bases. The CDR3 has 13 residues. Trimming removed 7 bases from V and 5 bases from J; junction bases left unmatched: 2. Germline V gene lookup returns CDR1 SNHLY and CDR2 FYNNEI. The CDR3 nucleotides are TGTGCCAGCACCGGGACAGGGGACAATGAGCAGTTCTTC. Amino acid sequence: CASTGTGDNEQFF.

The CDR3 region has the DNA TGTGCCAGCAGCGTCCCCTGGACAGTTCTGGGTTCACCCCTCCACTTT. Translation gives CASSVPWTVLGSPLHF. The genes are TRBV9 and TRBJ1-6, with D perhaps matching TRBD1 (6 bases). V lost 2 bases and J 9 bases, leaving 18 bases between the germline ends. Germline V gene sequence: CDR1 SGDLS, CDR2 YYNGEE. The length of the CDR3 is 16 residues. The complete variable domain, with remaining parts taken from reference TRBV9 and TRBJ1-6, reads DSGVTQTPKHLITATGQRVTLRCSPRSGDLSVYWYQQSLDQGLQFLIQYYNGEERAKGNILERFSAQQFPDLHSELNLSSLELGDSALYFCASSVPWTVLGSPLHFGNGTRLTVT.

The J gene is TRBJ1-1, the V gene TRBV7-8; 7 nucleotides align to TRBD1. V shed 2 bases, J shed 4 bases, and the junction held 7 bases outside the gene matches. The length of the CDR3 is 15 residues. The germline V gene encodes CDR1 SGHVS and CDR2 FQNEAQ. The CDR3 protein is CASSLREGAFTEAFF. In DNA form, the CDR3 reads TGTGCCAGCAGCTTACGAGAGGGGGCGTTCACTGAAGCTTTCTTT.

The chain recombines TRBV7-9 with TRBJ1-4; D is perhaps TRBD1 (5 bases). Germline CDR1 SEHNR, CDR2 FQNEAQ (reference sequence). The germline V and J ends were trimmed by 5 bases and 5 bases, with 9 bases remaining between them. This CDR3 is built from 13 residues. DNA of the CDR3: TGTGCCAGCAGCCGGACAAGGAATGAAAAACTGTTTTTT. It encodes CASSRTRNEKLFF.

The chain has TRBV7-9 and TRBJ1-3; D is unclear. Germline assignment: CDR1 SEHNR and CDR2 FQNEAQ (reference sequence). The germline V and J ends were trimmed by 5 bases and 8 bases, with 10 bases remaining between them. CDR3 length: 12 amino acids. The chain's CDR3 is CASSALFDTIYF. For the CDR3, the DNA is TGTGCCAGCAGCGCGCTCTTTGACACCATATATTTT.

This chain joins TRBV29-1 and TRBJ1-2, with D tentatively TRBD1 (6 bases). There are 13 residues in the CDR3. Germline V gene data show CDR1 as SQVTM and CDR2 as ANQGSEA. Trimming took off 3 bases at V and 3 bases at J, with 11 bases between the two ends. The CDR3 loop reads CSVDFSGDYGYTF. The DNA of the CDR3 is TGCAGCGTTGATTTCTCAGGGGACTATGGCTACACCTTC.

The chain carries TRBV7-8 and TRBJ2-2; D perhaps matches TRBD1 (5 bases). The CDR3 covers 15 residues. Germline values: CDR1 SGHVS, CDR2 FQNEAQ. V dropped 6 bases and J dropped 5 bases, with 16 bases sitting between them. The CDR3 DNA sequence: TGTGCCAGCAGAATAGGGGTTTGGGGAACCGGGGAGCTGTTTTTT. It translates to CASRIGVWGTGELFF.

The V and J genes are TRBV5-6 and TRBJ1-2, with D possibly being TRBD1 (5 bases). Trimming removed 0 bases at V and 6 bases at J, with 12 bases between. This CDR3 contains 14 residues. Per germline, CDR1 SGHDT and CDR2 YYEEEE. The CDR3 spells CASSLAWGRNGYTF. CDR3 bases: TGTGCCAGCAGCTTGGCTTGGGGGAGGAATGGCTACACCTTC.